Below are 20 T cell receptor beta chains sequenced from a single sample in a study of blood T cells in healthy people across ages. Then a second PCR, running roughly 7 to 11 cycles, was carried out with a sample-barcoded 5' primer and a J-beta primer mix. Each CDR3 protein is one row after TCRdb ran MiXCR on the 5' RACE reads. The sample contains around 600,000 distinct CDR3 sequences, around 50% of which appear only once. The sample was blood. All receptors derive from a man older than 75 in good health.

With regard to this clonotype: The junction shows a germline mismatch at one end, possibly a read error. The rearrangement joins TRBV20-1 to TRBJ2-5; 12 bases agree with TRBD2. The V gene's germline CDR1 is DFQATT and CDR2 SNEGSKA (reference sequence). The CDR3 loop spans 17 amino acids. CDR3 protein: CSAPGLAGGEGQDTQYF. CDR3 DNA: TGCAGTGCTCCGGGACTAGCGGGTGGAGAGGGCCAAGATACCCAGTACTTC.

The CDR3 here is CSASTGTSGRGNEQFF. CDR3 DNA: TGCAGTGCTTCTACCGGGACTAGCGGGAGGGGAAATGAGCAGTTCTTC. V usage is TRBV20-1 and J usage is TRBJ2-1; 16 nucleotides agree with TRBD2. Germline values: CDR1 DFQATT, CDR2 SNEGSKA (reference sequence). The V gene end was trimmed by 5 bases and the J gene end by 7 bases; junction bases not matched to a gene: 8. CDR3 size: 16 residues.

The chain joins TRBV7-2 to TRBJ2-3, with 7 bases aligning to TRBD1. Germline CDR1 is SGHTA and CDR2 is FQGNSA. The CDR3 has 17 amino acids. V gave up 2 bases and J gave up 4 bases; unmatched junction bases: 12. CDR3 DNA: TGTGCCAGCAGCTTATCGGCCCCCGGAACAGGGGCAGATACGCAGTATTTT. Translating it yields CASSLSAPGTGADTQYF.

This clonotype was observed a few times. The rearrangement uses TRBV27 and TRBJ2-7; 11 bases fit TRBD2. Per germline, CDR1 MNHEY and CDR2 SMNVEV (reference sequence). This CDR3 comprises 16 residues. J gave up 4 bases and V 5 bases, and 10 bases lay outside the gene matches. DNA for the CDR3: TGTGCCAGCAGTATACTAGCGGGAGAGTTCCAATACGAGCAGTACTTC. This codes for CASSILAGEFQYEQYF.

The chain employs TRBV7-9 and TRBJ2-1; no firm D call. CDR3 length: 13 amino acids. The germline CDR1 and CDR2 sequences are SEHNR and FQNEAQ (reference sequence). V was pared by 1 base and J by 8 bases, with 9 bases between. The CDR3 coding sequence is TGTGCCAGCAGCTTAGTGGGCGGCTATGAGCAGTTCTTC. Translation: CASSLVGGYEQFF. The full variable domain, with the rest looked up from reference TRBV7-9 and TRBJ2-1, is DTGVSQNPRHKITKRGQNVTFRCDPISEHNRLYWYRQTLGQGPEFLTYFQNEAQLEKSRLLSDRFSAERPKGSFSTLEIQRTEQGDSAMYLCASSLVGGYEQFFGPGTRLTVL.

The gene calls are TRBV3-1 and TRBJ2-2; D may correspond to TRBD1 or TRBD2 (5 bases each). V was trimmed by 1 base and J by 1 base, leaving 10 bases between them. CDR1 is LGHDT, CDR2 YNNKEL, per germline (reference sequence). The CDR3 length is 16 residues. In DNA, the CDR3 is TGTGCCAGCAGCCAAGCGTCGGGGCAGAACACCGGGGAGCTGTTTTTT. Translated: CASSQASGQNTGELFF.

V and J are TRBV10-1 and TRBJ2-5; no clear D. TRBJ2-4 matches the DNA end more closely, so the J call is doubtful. The germline V gene has CDR1 WNHNN and CDR2 SYGVQD (reference sequence). This CDR3 region has 18 residues. CDR3 DNA sequence: TGCGCCAGCAGTGAGTCTATGGGAACCCAGAGAGGCAAAAACATTCAGTACTTC. Amino acids: CASSESMGTQRGKNIQYF.

This clonotype has a handful of counts. The V and J genes are TRBV11-2 and TRBJ2-5; no clear D. The CDR3 is 14 residues long. The V and J ends lost 0 bases and 5 bases respectively, with 10 bases between them. Germline V gene data show CDR1 as SGHAT and CDR2 as FQNNGV. The CDR3 DNA is TGTGCCAGCAGCTTAGAGAGTGTTTGGGAGACCCAGTACTTC. Residues: CASSLESVWETQYF.

J is TRBJ1-6 and V is TRBV7-2; 8 bases agree with TRBD1. Germline loops: CDR1 SGHTA, CDR2 FQGNSA. Trimming removed 6 bases from V and 10 bases from J; junction bases left unmatched: 8. This CDR3 has 14 amino acids. The CDR3 region has the DNA TGTGCCAGCAGTCCCACGGGACAGGTGTCACCCCTCCACTTT. Its translation: CASSPTGQVSPLHF. The full variable domain, rest sourced from reference TRBV7-2 and TRBJ1-6, is GAGVSQSPSNKVTEKGKDVELRCDPISGHTALYWYRQSLGQGLEFLIYFQGNSAPDKSGLPSDRFSAERTGGSVSTLTIQRTQQEDSAVYLCASSPTGQVSPLHFGNGTRLTVT.

This clonotype came up many times. V is TRBV6-5 and J is TRBJ1-2; D ambiguous. CDR1 and CDR2 from the germline V gene are MNHEY and SVGAGI. The ends were cut back, 2 bases at V and 8 bases at J, with 15 bases in the middle. CDR3 length: 14 amino acids. The CDR3, as DNA: TGTGCCAGCAGTTACGCCCACGGGTCGGAGGGCTACACCTTC. Its translation is CASSYAHGSEGYTF.

This sequence joins TRBV7-9 and TRBJ2-1, with TRBD1 matching over 10 bases. V trimming: 4 bases; J trimming: 2 bases; junction bases outside the gene matches: 2. The CDR3 contains 15 residues. Looked up from germline, CDR1 is SEHNR and CDR2 is FQNEAQ (reference sequence). CDR3 loop: CASSSTGGTYNEQFF. The CDR3 nucleotides are TGTGCCAGCAGCTCGACAGGGGGCACCTACAATGAGCAGTTCTTC.

This clonotype was counted a few times. This chain joins TRBV7-2 and TRBJ1-3; D gene unclear. V gave up 5 bases and J gave up 4 bases, with 9 bases separating them. This CDR3 is built from 13 residues. Per germline, CDR1 SGHTA and CDR2 FQGNSA. CDR3 sequence: CASSPPWGNTIYF. Written as DNA, the CDR3 is TGTGCCAGCAGCCCCCCCTGGGGAAACACCATATATTTT.

The chain combines TRBV9 with TRBJ2-1, with D uncertain. Trimming removed 0 bases from V and 5 bases from J, with 6 bases in between. The germline V gene encodes CDR1 SGDLS and CDR2 YYNGEE. The CDR3 runs 13 residues. The CDR3 DNA follows: TGTGCCAGCAGCGTAGATGCGAACAATGAGCAGTTCTTC. Its protein is CASSVDANNEQFF.

Details on this clonotype: The junction does not match germline at one end; this may be a read error. This chain uses TRBV5-1 with TRBJ2-1; the match to TRBD2 covers 7 bases. CDR1 and CDR2 from the germline V gene are SGHRS and YFSETQ. The CDR3 is 15 amino acids. The chain's CDR3 is CASSSSGAQYSEQFF. CDR3 bases: TGCGCCAGCAGCTCCAGCGGGGCGCAATACAGTGAGCAGTTCTTC.

V and J are TRBV7-2 and TRBJ1-2, with 8 bases lining up with TRBD1. The germline V gene has CDR1 SGHTA and CDR2 FQGNSA. V shed 6 bases and J 6 bases; nucleotides not matched to a gene: 9. This CDR3 has 14 residues. CDR3 protein: CASRSPGTGHGYTF. CDR3 DNA sequence: TGTGCCAGCAGGTCTCCCGGGACAGGTCATGGCTACACCTTC.

The count of this clonotype is one. This rearrangement joins TRBV20-1 to TRBJ2-7, with TRBD1 as a possible D gene (5 bases). This CDR3 contains 13 residues. V lost 8 bases and J lost 1, with 15 bases in between. The germline V gene has CDR1 DFQATT and CDR2 SNEGSKA (reference sequence). In nucleotides, the CDR3 is TGCAGTACTGAAAGGGGCGCATCCTACGAGCAGTACTTC. It codes for CSTERGASYEQYF.

The CDR3 coding sequence is TGTGCCTGGAGGGGACAGCCTTTTAATGAAAAACTGTTTTTT. Translation gives CAWRGQPFNEKLFF. V and J are TRBV30 and TRBJ1-4, with 7 bases matching TRBD1. In germline, CDR1 is GTSNPN, CDR2 SVGIG (reference sequence). The CDR3 is 14 amino acids. V was clipped by 3 bases and J by 4 bases; unmatched bases: 5. Supplemented by reference TRBV30 and TRBJ1-4, the full variable domain reads SQTIHQWPATLVQPVGSPLSLECTVEGTSNPNLYWYRQAAGRGLQLLFYSVGIGQISSEVPQNLSASRPQDRQFILSSKKLLLSDSGFYLCAWRGQPFNEKLFFGSGTQLSVL.

This chain links TRBV2 with TRBJ2-4; no clear D gene. Germline CDR1 and CDR2: SNHLY and FYNNEI. The CDR3 covers 11 residues. V was clipped by 4 bases and J by 13 bases, with 11 bases between them. The CDR3 region is CASSAPLEQYF. CDR3 sequence (DNA): TGTGCCAGCAGTGCCCCGCTAGAGCAGTACTTC.

In regard to this clonotype: At one end, the junction sequence differs from germline, possibly due to a read error. J is TRBJ2-2 and V is TRBV20-1, with 14 bases matching TRBD2. This CDR3 contains 16 residues. Germline V gives CDR1 DFQATT, CDR2 SNEGSKA (reference sequence). The CDR3 region has the DNA TGCAGTGCTCGGACTAGCGGGGGGTCGAACACCGGGGAGCTGCTTTTT. Translation: CSARTSGGSNTGELLF.

The chain has TRBV10-3 and TRBJ1-4, with no clear D. The CDR3 covers 14 residues. V gave up 2 bases and J gave up 7 bases, with 11 bases separating them. Germline values: CDR1 ENHRY, CDR2 SYGVKD. The CDR3 loop reads CAISERADSEKLFF. CDR3 DNA: TGTGCCATCAGTGAGAGGGCGGATAGTGAAAAACTGTTTTTT.